One and the same sample provided the 10 T cell receptor beta chains below, sequenced in a study of cytomegalovirus exposure and HLA in healthy donors. Amplification used 60 Vbeta primers and 13 Jbeta primers. Here immunoSEQ multiplex PCR was the method, and the copy in TCRdb shows in-frame clones only, minus some. The sample holds some 100,000 clones, roughly 70% seen once. The sample was PBMCs. The receptors stem from a woman aged 45-65 years in good health and CMV-seropositive.

V usage is TRBV5-6 and J usage is TRBJ2-3; the D is unclear. Per germline, CDR1 SGHDT and CDR2 YYEEEE. V lost 3 bases and J 8 bases, leaving 13 bases between the germline ends. This CDR3 spans 13 amino acids. CDR3 bases: TGTGCCAGCAGCTCCCGCCCTATGGTTACGCAGTATTTT. Protein: CASSSRPMVTQYF.

This chain links TRBV28 with TRBJ2-1, with 10 bases lining up with TRBD2. Germline values: CDR1 MDHEN, CDR2 SYDVKM. Trimming removed 5 bases from V and 1 base from J; junction bases left unmatched: 20. The length of the CDR3 is 21 residues. CDR3 amino acids: CASSRSKLGLASVGSYNEQFF. The CDR3 DNA follows: TGTGCCAGCAGTCGATCAAAGCTGGGACTAGCGAGTGTTGGGTCCTACAATGAGCAGTTCTTC.

The rearrangement links TRBV7-9 to TRBJ1-4; 8 bases are a match to TRBD1. The CDR3 runs to 16 residues. The germline gives CDR1 SEHNR, CDR2 FQNEAQ (reference sequence). V shed 4 bases, J shed 3 bases, and the junction held 7 bases outside the gene matches. The CDR3 nucleotides read TGTGCCAGCAGCTCTTCAGACAGGGGTGCTAATGAAAAACTGTTTTTT. The encoded protein is CASSSSDRGANEKLFF.

The chain recombines TRBV29-1 with TRBJ2-1; 8 bases are shared with TRBD1. The CDR3 runs to 11 residues. Germline assignment: CDR1 SQVTM and CDR2 ANQGSEA. The V and J ends lost 6 bases and 7 bases, in that order; junction bases with no gene match: 2. The chain's CDR3 is CSVDRANEQFF. CDR3 sequence (DNA): TGCAGCGTGGACAGGGCAAATGAGCAGTTCTTC.

This rearrangement joins TRBV2 to TRBJ2-1, with D hard to call. Trimming pared 4 bases from V and 8 bases from J, leaving 6 bases between. There are 11 residues in the CDR3. Germline assignment: CDR1 SNHLY and CDR2 FYNNEI. This chain's CDR3 is CASSVFDEQFF. The CDR3 region has the DNA TGTGCCAGCAGTGTATTCGATGAGCAGTTCTTC.

In this sample, this clone turned up a few times. The identical CDR3 is also encoded by other nucleotide sequences in the sample. The rearrangement joins TRBV27 to TRBJ2-7; 8 bases match TRBD2. Germline V CDR1 and CDR2: MNHEY, SMNVEV (reference sequence). V trimming: 5 bases; J trimming: 0 bases; junction bases outside the gene matches: 6. This CDR3 spans 15 amino acids. CDR3 bases: TGTGCCAGCAGTCCCCTCGCGGGAGGCTCCTACGAGCAGTACTTC. Protein: CASSPLAGGSYEQYF.

The rearrangement uses TRBV5-4 and TRBJ2-1, with TRBD2 matching 11 bases. Germline CDR1 is SGHNT and CDR2 is YYREEE (reference sequence). The CDR3 consists of 17 residues. V shed 0 bases, J shed 6 bases, and the junction held 8 bases outside the gene matches. CDR3 region: CASSLGGVAGGLNEQFF. In DNA form, the CDR3 reads TGTGCCAGCAGCTTGGGGGGGGTAGCGGGAGGGCTCAATGAGCAGTTCTTC. Using reference TRBV5-4 and TRBJ2-1 for the parts outside the CDR3, the full variable domain is ETGVTQSPTHLIKTRGQQVTLRCSSQSGHNTVSWYQQALGQGPQFIFQYYREEENGRGNFPPRFSGLQFPNYSSELNVNALELDDSALYLCASSLGGVAGGLNEQFFGPGTRLTVL.

The chain combines TRBV27 with TRBJ2-7, with 8 bases matching TRBD2. V shed 5 bases, J shed 12 bases, and the junction held 18 bases outside the gene matches. CDR3 length: 15 amino acids. Per the germline V gene, CDR1 is MNHEY and CDR2 is SMNVEV (reference sequence). The CDR3 protein is CASSGWGASGGEAYF. The DNA for the CDR3 is TGTGCCAGCAGTGGGTGGGGGGCAAGCGGGGGAGAAGCGTACTTC.

This clone has a single count. The V call is TRBV28, the J call TRBJ2-7, with D possibly matching TRBD1 (6 bases). The germline CDR1 and CDR2 sequences are MDHEN and SYDVKM. This CDR3 comprises 14 residues. V lost 4 bases and J lost 1, with 11 bases in between. This CDR3 is CASSSGTTSYEQYF. As DNA, the CDR3 is TGTGCCAGCAGTTCCGGGACAACATCCTACGAGCAGTACTTC. Variable domain in full (rest from reference TRBV28 and TRBJ2-7): DVKVTQSSRYLVKRTGEKVFLECVQDMDHENMFWYRQDPGLGLRLIYFSYDVKMKEKGDIPEGYSVSREKKERFSLILESASTNQTSMYLCASSSGTTSYEQYFGPGTRLTVT.

This chain uses TRBV4-1 with TRBJ2-1; D possibly corresponds to TRBD2 (5 bases). Germline CDR1 is MGHRA and CDR2 is YSYEKL. The ends were cut back, 0 bases at V and 2 bases at J, with 14 bases in the middle. The CDR3 totals 17 residues. Here the CDR3 reads CASSQDRGAAAYNEQFF. CDR3 bases: TGCGCCAGCAGCCAAGATCGGGGAGCGGCCGCCTACAATGAGCAGTTCTTC.